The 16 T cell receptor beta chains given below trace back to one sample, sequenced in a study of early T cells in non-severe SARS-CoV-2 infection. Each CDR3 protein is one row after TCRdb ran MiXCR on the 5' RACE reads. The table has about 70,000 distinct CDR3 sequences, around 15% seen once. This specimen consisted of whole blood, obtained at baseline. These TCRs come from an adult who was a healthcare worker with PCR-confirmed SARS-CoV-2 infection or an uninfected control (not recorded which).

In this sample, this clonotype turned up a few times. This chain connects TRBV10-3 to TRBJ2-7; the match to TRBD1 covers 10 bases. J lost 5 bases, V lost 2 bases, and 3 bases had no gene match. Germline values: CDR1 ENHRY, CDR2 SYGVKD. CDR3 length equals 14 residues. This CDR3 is CAISEGDRGHEQYF. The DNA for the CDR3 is TGTGCCATCAGTGAGGGGGACAGGGGCCACGAGCAGTACTTC.

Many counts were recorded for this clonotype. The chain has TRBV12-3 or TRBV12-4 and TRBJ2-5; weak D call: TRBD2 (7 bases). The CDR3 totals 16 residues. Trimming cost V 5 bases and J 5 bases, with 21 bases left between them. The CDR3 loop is CASSTSAGAGTETQYF. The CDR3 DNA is TGTGCCAGCAGTACTAGCGCAGGGGCCGGGACGGAGACCCAGTACTTC.

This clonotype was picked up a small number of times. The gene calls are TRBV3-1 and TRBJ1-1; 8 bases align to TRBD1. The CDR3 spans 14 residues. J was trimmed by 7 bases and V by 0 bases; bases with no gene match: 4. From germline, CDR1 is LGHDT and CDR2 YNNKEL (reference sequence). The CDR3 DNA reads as TGTGCCAGCAGCCAAGAGGGGACAGGAATTGAAGCTTTCTTT. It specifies CASSQEGTGIEAFF.

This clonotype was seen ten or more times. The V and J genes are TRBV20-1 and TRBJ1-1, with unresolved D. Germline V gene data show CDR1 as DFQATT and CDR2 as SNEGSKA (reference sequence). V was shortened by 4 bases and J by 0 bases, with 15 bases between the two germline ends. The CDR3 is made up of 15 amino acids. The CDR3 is CSAIPGLAMNTEAFF. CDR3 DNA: TGCAGTGCTATCCCTGGACTCGCGATGAACACTGAAGCTTTCTTT.

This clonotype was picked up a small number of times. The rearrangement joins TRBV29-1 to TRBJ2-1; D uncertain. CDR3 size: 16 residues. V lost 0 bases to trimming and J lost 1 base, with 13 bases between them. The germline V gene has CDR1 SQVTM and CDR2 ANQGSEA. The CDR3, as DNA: TGCAGCGTTGAAGATCAGACTGAAGCGTCCTACAATGAGCAGTTCTTC. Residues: CSVEDQTEASYNEQFF.

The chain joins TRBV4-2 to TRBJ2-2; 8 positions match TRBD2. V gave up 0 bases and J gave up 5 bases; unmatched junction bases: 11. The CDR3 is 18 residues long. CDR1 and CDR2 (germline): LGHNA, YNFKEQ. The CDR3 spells CASSQEMSAGGRTGELFF. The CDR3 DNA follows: TGTGCCAGCAGCCAAGAAATGAGCGCGGGAGGTAGAACCGGGGAGCTGTTTTTT.

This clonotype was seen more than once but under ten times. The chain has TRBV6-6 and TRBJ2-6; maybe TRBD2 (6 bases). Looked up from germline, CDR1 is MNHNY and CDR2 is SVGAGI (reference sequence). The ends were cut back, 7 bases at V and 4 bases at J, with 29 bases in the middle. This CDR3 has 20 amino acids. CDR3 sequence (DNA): TGTGCCAGCACCCTTTCCCGGGACTTCCACCTAATGGGGGGGGCCAACGTCCTGACTTTC. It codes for CASTLSRDFHLMGGANVLTF.

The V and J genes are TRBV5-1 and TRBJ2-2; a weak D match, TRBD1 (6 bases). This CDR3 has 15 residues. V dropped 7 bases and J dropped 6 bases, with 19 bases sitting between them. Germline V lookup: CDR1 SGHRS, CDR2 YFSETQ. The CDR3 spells CASGRDNHEAGELFF. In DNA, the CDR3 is TGCGCCAGCGGACGGGACAACCACGAGGCCGGGGAGCTGTTTTTT.

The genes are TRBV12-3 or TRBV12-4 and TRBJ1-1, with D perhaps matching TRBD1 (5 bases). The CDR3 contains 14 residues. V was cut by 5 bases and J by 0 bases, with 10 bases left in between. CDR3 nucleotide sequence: TGTGCCAGCAGTGGTGGGGCCCTGAACACTGAAGCTTTCTTT. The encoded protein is CASSGGALNTEAFF.

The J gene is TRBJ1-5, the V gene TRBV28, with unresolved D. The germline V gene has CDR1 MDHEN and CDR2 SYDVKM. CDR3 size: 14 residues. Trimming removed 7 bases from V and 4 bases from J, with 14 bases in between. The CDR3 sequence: CASTGTAQNQPQHF. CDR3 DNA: TGTGCCAGCACCGGAACAGCTCAAAATCAGCCCCAGCATTTT.

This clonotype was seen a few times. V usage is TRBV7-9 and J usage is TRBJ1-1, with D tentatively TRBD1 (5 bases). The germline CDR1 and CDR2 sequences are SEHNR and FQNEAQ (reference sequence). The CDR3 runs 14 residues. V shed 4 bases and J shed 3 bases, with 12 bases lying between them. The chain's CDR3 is CASSSTGVYTEAFF. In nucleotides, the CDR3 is TGTGCCAGCAGCTCAACGGGGGTTTACACTGAAGCTTTCTTT. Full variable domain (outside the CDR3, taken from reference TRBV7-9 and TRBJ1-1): DTGVSQNPRHKITKRGQNVTFRCDPISEHNRLYWYRQTLGQGPEFLTYFQNEAQLEKSRLLSDRFSAERPKGSFSTLEIQRTEQGDSAMYLCASSSTGVYTEAFFGQGTRLTVV.

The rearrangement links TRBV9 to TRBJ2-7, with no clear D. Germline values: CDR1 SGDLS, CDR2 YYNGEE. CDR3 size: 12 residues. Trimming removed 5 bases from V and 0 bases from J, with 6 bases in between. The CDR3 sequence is CASSPNSYEQYF. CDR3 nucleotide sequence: TGTGCCAGCAGTCCAAACTCCTACGAGCAGTACTTC.

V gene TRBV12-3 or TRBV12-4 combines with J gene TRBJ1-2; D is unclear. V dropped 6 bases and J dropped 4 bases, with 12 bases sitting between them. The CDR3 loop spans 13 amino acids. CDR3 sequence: CASSLGSGYGYTF. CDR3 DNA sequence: TGTGCCAGCAGCCTGGGGTCAGGCTATGGCTACACCTTC.

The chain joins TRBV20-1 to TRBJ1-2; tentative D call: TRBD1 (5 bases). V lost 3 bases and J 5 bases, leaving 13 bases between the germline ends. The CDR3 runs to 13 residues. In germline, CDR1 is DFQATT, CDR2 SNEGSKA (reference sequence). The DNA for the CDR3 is TGCAGTGCTAGCCCTACAGGCCTATATGGCTACACCTTC. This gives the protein CSASPTGLYGYTF.

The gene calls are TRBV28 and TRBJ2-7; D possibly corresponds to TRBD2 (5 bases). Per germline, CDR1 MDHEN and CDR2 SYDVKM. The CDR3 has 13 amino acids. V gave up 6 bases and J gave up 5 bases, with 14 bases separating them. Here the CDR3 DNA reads TGTGCCAGCAGCCAACTAGGGTCGGACGAGCAGTACTTC. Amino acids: CASSQLGSDEQYF. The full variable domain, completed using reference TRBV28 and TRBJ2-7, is DVKVTQSSRYLVKRTGEKVFLECVQDMDHENMFWYRQDPGLGLRLIYFSYDVKMKEKGDIPEGYSVSREKKERFSLILESASTNQTSMYLCASSQLGSDEQYFGPGTRLTVT.

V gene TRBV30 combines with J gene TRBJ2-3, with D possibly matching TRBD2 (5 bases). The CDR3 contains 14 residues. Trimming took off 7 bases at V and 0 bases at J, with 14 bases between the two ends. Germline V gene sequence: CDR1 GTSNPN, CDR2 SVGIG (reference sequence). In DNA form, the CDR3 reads TGTGCCTTTGCTCTGAGCGGTAGCACAGATACGCAGTATTTT. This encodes CAFALSGSTDTQYF.